This passage covers 8 T cell receptor beta chains from one sample sequenced in a study of blood T cell repertoires in COVID-19. The assay was immunoSEQ multiplex PCR, and TCRdb's table has in-frame clones only and misses some. The sample has roughly 230,000 clones; about nine tenths are singletons. The sequencing input was PBMCs or T cells enriched from blood (not recorded which). The receptor set was obtained from a man aged 25-40 years in a cohort exposed to, infected with or recovered from COVID-19 (not recorded which).

This clone was picked up one time. The rearrangement joins TRBV5-1 to TRBJ2-2; the match to TRBD2 covers 7 bases. Germline CDR1 reads SGHRS; CDR2 reads YFSETQ. This CDR3 is 15 amino acids long. J was trimmed by 6 bases and V by 0 bases; bases with no gene match: 5. CDR3 DNA sequence: TGCGCCAGCAGCTTGGTTCAGGGAGGGTCCGGGGAGCTGTTTTTT. As protein: CASSLVQGGSGELFF.

This rearrangement joins TRBV7-2 to TRBJ2-7, with TRBD1 matching 7 bases. The trim removed 5 bases at V and 9 bases at J, leaving 4 bases unmatched. Per germline, CDR1 SGHTA and CDR2 FQGNSA. This CDR3 is 11 amino acids long. CDR3 amino acids: CASSARDRQYF. The CDR3 DNA sequence: TGTGCCAGCAGCGCCCGGGACAGGCAGTACTTC.

The CDR3 DNA reads TGTGCCACCCTCCCAAGCGGGGGACATTACGAGCAGTACTTC. The encoded protein is CATLPSGGHYEQYF. The chain recombines TRBV2 with TRBJ2-7; 8 bases agree with TRBD2. V dropped 10 bases and J dropped 4; count of bases not matched to a gene: 12. The CDR3 totals 14 residues. Germline V gene sequence: CDR1 SNHLY, CDR2 FYNNEI.

The chain couples TRBV28 to TRBJ1-2, with 8 positions matching TRBD1. The V and J ends lost 8 bases and 6 bases, in that order; junction bases with no gene match: 11. CDR1 is MDHEN, CDR2 SYDVKM, per germline. The CDR3 runs 14 residues. CDR3 in DNA: TGTGCCAGCGCCACGGGACAGGTGGTGGATGGCTACACCTTC. Translated: CASATGQVVDGYTF.

J is TRBJ2-7 and V is TRBV6-2 or TRBV6-3, with unresolved D. V was trimmed by 1 base and J by 3 bases, leaving 13 bases between them. The CDR3 extends over 15 amino acids. Germline CDR1 reads MNHEY; CDR2 reads SVGEGT. CDR3 coding DNA: TGTGCCAGCAGTTACTTCGAGACAACCTTCTACGAGCAGTACTTC. It codes for CASSYFETTFYEQYF.

This clone was recorded once. The genes are TRBV7-3 and TRBJ1-2; D is ambiguous. The CDR3 covers 14 residues. Germline CDR1 SGHTA, CDR2 FQGTGA. Trimming cost V 1 base and J 7 bases, with 13 bases left between them. As DNA, the CDR3 is TGTGCCAGCAGCTTAAATAATGGAGTGTTTGGCTACACCTTC. Encoded protein: CASSLNNGVFGYTF.

The rearrangement uses TRBV9 and TRBJ2-7, with 8 nucleotides matching TRBD2. Losses at the gene ends were 4 bases for V and 3 bases for J; bases not matched to a gene: 9. The CDR3 has 15 amino acids. CDR1 is SGDLS and CDR2 is YYNGEE in the germline V gene. The CDR3 reads CASSPRTSIFYEQYF. In nucleotides, the CDR3 is TGTGCCAGCAGCCCCAGGACTAGCATTTTCTACGAGCAGTACTTC.

CDR3 sequence: CATGVGGGSQINEQFF. The CDR3 DNA reads as TGTGCCACCGGAGTCGGGGGCGGGAGTCAAATCAATGAGCAGTTCTTC. The chain links TRBV24-1 to TRBJ2-1, with D possibly matching TRBD2 (7 bases). V was shortened by 9 bases and J by 6 bases, with 23 bases between the two germline ends. The germline V gene has CDR1 KGHDR and CDR2 SFDVKD. The CDR3 has 16 amino acids.